This T cell receptor (beta chain) comes out of a study of human thymus T cells. Study-wide points: Related work showed strongly overlapping thymic repertoires across unrelated individuals.

The protocol was immunoSEQ multiplex PCR, while the TCRdb copy is restricted to in-frame clones and leaves out a portion. This table has roughly 130,000 clones, approximately 96% appearing once. Thymus pieces cut out during corrective heart surgery were the tissue that was used. Congenital heart defects were the reason for the corrective surgery that the donors, healthy Finnish infants, were having. In regard to this clone: Its target is not known.

This CDR3 is 15 amino acids long. Trimming stripped 6 bases from V and 4 bases from J, with 15 bases between. Germline V lookup: CDR1 MNHEY, CDR2 SVGAGI. The sequenced sample consisted of thymus tissue. The chain couples TRBV6-5 to TRBJ1-4; D remains ambiguous. This sequence was found in a boy less than two years old with a congenital heart defect but otherwise immunologically healthy. DNA of the CDR3: TGTGCCAGCAGGAACAACTCCCTTCTTAATGAAAAACTGTTTTTT. This gives the protein CASRNNSLLNEKLFF.